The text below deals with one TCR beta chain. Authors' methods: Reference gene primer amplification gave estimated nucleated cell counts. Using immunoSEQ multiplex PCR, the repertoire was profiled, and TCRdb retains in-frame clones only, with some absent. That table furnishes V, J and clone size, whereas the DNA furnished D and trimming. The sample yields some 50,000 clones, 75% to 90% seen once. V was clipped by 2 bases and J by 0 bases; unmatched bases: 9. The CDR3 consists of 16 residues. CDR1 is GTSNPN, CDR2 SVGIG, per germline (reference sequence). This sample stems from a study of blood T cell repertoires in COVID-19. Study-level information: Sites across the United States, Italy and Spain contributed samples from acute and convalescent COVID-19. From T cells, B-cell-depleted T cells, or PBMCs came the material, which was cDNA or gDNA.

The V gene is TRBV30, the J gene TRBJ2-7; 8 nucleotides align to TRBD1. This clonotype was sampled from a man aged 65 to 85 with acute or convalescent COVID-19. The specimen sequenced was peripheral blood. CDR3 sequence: CAWSPPGTGNSYEQYF. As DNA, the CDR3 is TGTGCCTGGAGTCCTCCCGGGACAGGTAACTCCTACGAGCAGTACTTC.